A single sample gave rise to the 7 T cell receptor beta chains below, sequenced in a study of cytomegalovirus exposure and HLA in healthy donors. Sequencing was performed with immunoSEQ multiplex PCR; in TCRdb, only in-frame clones are kept and a portion is missing. The sample records around 98,000 clones, roughly nine tenths being singletons. Sequenced: PBMCs. These receptors were obtained from a woman between 25 and 40 years old in good health and CMV-seronegative.

The J gene is TRBJ1-5, the V gene TRBV18, with 9 bases that match TRBD1. V was clipped by 5 bases and J by 4 bases; unmatched bases: 6. Per germline, CDR1 KGHSH and CDR2 LQKENI. The CDR3 runs 15 residues. The CDR3 here is CASSSRDRVNQPQHF. For the CDR3, the DNA is TGTGCCAGCTCAAGCCGGGACAGGGTAAATCAGCCCCAGCATTTT.

The chain has TRBV10-3 and TRBJ2-3; a weak D match, TRBD1 (6 bases). The germline V gene encodes CDR1 ENHRY and CDR2 SYGVKD. The V gene lost 6 bases and the J gene lost 2 bases, with 9 bases spanning the gap. The CDR3 contains 13 residues. In nucleotides, the CDR3 is TGTGCCATCAGGGGGGCGGACACAGATACGCAGTATTTT. Protein: CAIRGADTDTQYF.

The chain combines TRBV5-1 with TRBJ1-1, with D hard to call. Germline CDR1 SGHRS, CDR2 YFSETQ. This CDR3 comprises 14 residues. Between the trimmed V and J ends, which lost 2 bases and 8 bases, there was a span of 16 bases. CDR3 sequence reads: CASSLFQMNPEAFF. The CDR3 DNA follows: TGCGCCAGCAGCTTATTCCAGATGAATCCCGAAGCTTTCTTT.

V is TRBV7-9 and J is TRBJ1-5, with 8 bases fitting TRBD1. With V trimmed by 5 bases and J by 7 bases, 10 bases remained unmatched. Per germline, CDR1 SEHNR and CDR2 FQNEAQ (reference sequence). The CDR3 has 15 amino acids. The chain's CDR3 is CASSAYRPGGQPQHF. CDR3 sequence (DNA): TGTGCCAGCAGCGCCTATCGCCCAGGGGGCCAGCCCCAGCATTTT.

The rearrangement links TRBV11-2 to TRBJ2-2; D possibly corresponds to TRBD2 (6 bases). This CDR3 spans 14 amino acids. V lost 5 bases and J 3 bases, leaving 10 bases between the germline ends. The germline CDR1 and CDR2 sequences are SGHAT and FQNNGV. DNA of the CDR3: TGTGCCAGCAGCCGGCGGGGAGACACCGGGGAGCTGTTTTTT. Translating gives CASSRRGDTGELFF.

This clone was seen just once. This chain links TRBV6-6 with TRBJ2-1; possibly TRBD1 for D (6 bases). The V gene lost 8 bases and the J gene lost 5 bases, with 19 bases spanning the gap. The CDR3 totals 15 residues. Germline CDR1 is MNHNY and CDR2 is SVGAGI (reference sequence). The chain's CDR3 is CASLELRGKNNEQFF. DNA for the CDR3: TGTGCCAGCTTAGAACTAAGGGGGAAAAACAATGAGCAGTTCTTC.

The chain combines TRBV29-1 with TRBJ2-5; 12 bases are shared with TRBD2. Trimming cost V 7 bases and J 4 bases; bases outside gene matches: 4. Germline V CDR1 and CDR2: SQVTM, ANQGSEA. The CDR3 is made up of 13 amino acids. Written as DNA, the CDR3 is TGCAGCGCACGACTAGCGGGAGTAGAGACCCAGTACTTC. Residues: CSARLAGVETQYF.